This T cell receptor (beta chain) was obtained from a study of regulatory T cells in long-lasting Graves disease. The CDR3 length is 15 residues. Germline V lookup: CDR1 MNHNS, CDR2 SASEGT. V was shortened by 2 bases and J by 5 bases, with 13 bases between the two germline ends. Study-wide findings and caveats: Less diverse TCR repertoires were seen in persistent Graves' patients than in newly diagnosed ones.

The time point here: newly diagnosed GD, antithyroid drugs for less than 3 months. Isolated PBMC RNA provided the starting material for the TCR library. Doctors identified Graves' disease using the American Thyroid Association guidelines. This clonotype was counted a few times. The antigen is undetermined. Relying on iRepertoire HTBI primers and Arm-PCR of CDR3 regions, the team built TCR beta libraries. Via MiXCR, TCRdb re-called the multiplex PCR reads, giving one row per CDR3 protein. The sample records 400,000 to 550,000 distinct CDR3 sequences, just under 15% being singletons. The data also belong to a second study, concerning T cells in Graves' hyperthyroidism and ophthalmopathy.

Sequencing used peripheral blood mononuclear cells (PBMCs), obtained at new diagnosis, from a patient treated with antithyroid drugs. The receptor comes from a woman in her twenties or thirties with Graves disease. This chain joins TRBV6-1 and TRBJ1-5, with D possibly matching TRBD1 (6 bases). The CDR3 here is CASSEKAGGHQPQHF. DNA of the CDR3: TGTGCCAGCAGTGAAAAGGCCGGGGGCCATCAGCCCCAGCATTTT.